This TCR beta chain is from a study of T cells after yellow fever vaccination. This clonotype turned up a few times. CDR3 length: 13 residues. Trimming removed 9 bases from V and 15 bases from J, with 24 bases in between. Germline CDR1 and CDR2: MRHNA and SNTAGT. UMIs and a universal primer site were added when TCR cDNA was made by 5'RACE template switching. TCRdb reprocessed the 5' RACE reads via MiXCR and lists one record per CDR3 protein. This table holds 150,000 to 200,000 distinct CDR3 sequences, roughly 9% found once. The chain uses TRBV6-4 and TRBJ1-5; D is perhaps TRBD1 (5 bases). The starting material was CD8+ T cells sorted from PBMCs, obtained 45 days after the yellow fever booster vaccination. This TCR came from a man aged 18 to 30 who received the YFV17D yellow fever vaccine. The CDR3 loop is CAREKTYGGGRHF. The CDR3 coding sequence is TGTGCCAGAGAAAAAACCTACGGCGGGGGACGGCATTTT.